This entry features one T cell receptor beta chain sequence. The target antigen is unknown. This sample stems from a study of cytomegalovirus exposure and HLA in healthy donors. Study-level points and caveats: As was reported, the classifier diagnosed cytomegalovirus status with high specificity and sensitivity. In a later analysis, V- and J-gene trimming of beta chains associated with a DCLRE1C missense variant, replicated independently. A prior analysis recorded that most TCR beta V segments were productive about 87% or about 30% of the time.

Primers included in the PCR were 60 Vbeta and 13 Jbeta primers. Authors' processing steps: Later analysis identified 80 million to 85 million unique TCR beta chains, around 10 million shared. TCRdb's copy holds only in-frame clones and misses some; the assay was immunoSEQ multiplex PCR. The D gene and trimming were derived from the DNA, and the V and J assignments and clone size from that table. This sample has under 100,000 clones; 70% to 80% occur once, and the top ten carry roughly 2.5%. V was clipped by 3 bases and J by 2 bases, with 14 bases between them. This CDR3 region has 16 residues. Germline lookup yields CDR1 KGHSH and CDR2 LQKENI.

Sequenced material: PBMCs. The J gene is TRBJ1-3, the V gene TRBV18, with D possibly being TRBD1 (6 bases). This clonotype originated in a man aged 25-45 years in good health and CMV-seronegative. The CDR3 DNA reads as TGTGCCAGCTCACCTCGCGGACAGCTAGCTGGAAACACCATATATTTT. Its translation is CASSPRGQLAGNTIYF.